This record concerns one T cell receptor (beta chain) sequence. Its antigen remains unknown. Per germline, CDR1 MNHEY and CDR2 SMNVEV (reference sequence). CDR3 length: 17 residues. The junction had 4 bases not matched to a gene; V was cut back by 2 bases and J by 1 base. Use of 60 Vbeta and 13 Jbeta primers characterized the PCR. Only in-frame clones appear in the TCRdb table, and some are missing; sequencing was by immunoSEQ multiplex PCR. In the table there are about 140,000 clones, around three quarters of which are singletons. This sample was included in a study of cytomegalovirus exposure and HLA in healthy donors. Study-wide points: Specific recognition of CMV antigens was confirmed in vitro for three chains (all CMV-associated).

This receptor was taken from a male donor in good health and CMV-seronegative. Sequencing used PBMCs. The rearrangement joins TRBV27 to TRBJ2-2, with 10 bases fitting TRBD1. The CDR3 nucleotides read TGTGCCAGCAGTTTACAGACAGGGGGCAGGAACACCGGGGAGCTGTTTTTT. The encoded protein is CASSLQTGGRNTGELFF.